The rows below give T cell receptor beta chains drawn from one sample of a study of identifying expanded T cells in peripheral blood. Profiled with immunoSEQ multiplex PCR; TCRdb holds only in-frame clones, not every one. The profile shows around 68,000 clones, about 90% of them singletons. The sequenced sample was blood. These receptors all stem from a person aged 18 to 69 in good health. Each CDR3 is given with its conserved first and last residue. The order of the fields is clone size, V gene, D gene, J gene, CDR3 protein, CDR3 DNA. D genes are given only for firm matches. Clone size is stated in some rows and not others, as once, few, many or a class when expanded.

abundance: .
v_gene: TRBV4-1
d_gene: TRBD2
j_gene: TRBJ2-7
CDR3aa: CASSQVAGSSYEQYF
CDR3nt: TGCGCCAGCAGCCAAGTAGCGGGATCCTCCTACGAGCAGTACTTC

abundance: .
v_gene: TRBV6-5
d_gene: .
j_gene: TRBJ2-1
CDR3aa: CASRTGRYNEQFF
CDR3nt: TGTGCCAGCAGGACAGGTAGATACAATGAGCAGTTCTTC

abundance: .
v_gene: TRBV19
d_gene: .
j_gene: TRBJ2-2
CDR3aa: CASTPQGPGQLFF
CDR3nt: TGTGCCAGTACCCCCCAGGGCCCAGGACAGCTGTTTTTT

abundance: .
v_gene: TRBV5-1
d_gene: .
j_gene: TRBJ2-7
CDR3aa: CASSNRRAGSYEQYF
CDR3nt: TGCGCCAGCAGTAATCGCCGGGCGGGCTCCTACGAGCAGTACTTC

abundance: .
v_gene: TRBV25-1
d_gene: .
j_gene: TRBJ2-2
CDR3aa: CASSEPQEAGELFF
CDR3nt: TGTGCCAGCAGTGAACCCCAGGAAGCCGGGGAGCTGTTTTTT

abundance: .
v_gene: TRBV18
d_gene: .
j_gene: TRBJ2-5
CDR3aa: CASSPWSDNQETQYF
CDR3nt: TGTGCCAGCTCACCATGGTCGGATAACCAAGAGACCCAGTACTTC

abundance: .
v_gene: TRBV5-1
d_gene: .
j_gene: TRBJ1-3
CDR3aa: CASSTSSRGGNTIYF
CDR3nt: TGCGCCAGCAGCACCTCCTCGAGGGGAGGAAACACCATATATTTT

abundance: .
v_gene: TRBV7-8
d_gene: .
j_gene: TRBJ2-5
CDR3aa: CASSFFPGISETQYF
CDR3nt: TGTGCCAGCAGCTTTTTTCCAGGAATTTCAGAGACCCAGTACTTC

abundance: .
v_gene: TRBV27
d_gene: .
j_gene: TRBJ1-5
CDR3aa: CASSLEPGQPQHF
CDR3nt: TGTGCCAGCAGCCTGGAGCCGGGTCAGCCCCAGCATTTT

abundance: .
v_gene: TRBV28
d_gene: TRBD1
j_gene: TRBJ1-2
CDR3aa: CASRPDRVQTYGYTF
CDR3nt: TGTGCCAGCAGACCCGACAGGGTACAAACCTATGGCTACACCTTC

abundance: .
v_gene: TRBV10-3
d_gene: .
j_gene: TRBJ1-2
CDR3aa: CAIGLILGGQSNYGYTF
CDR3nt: TGTGCCATCGGACTGATCCTCGGTGGACAGTCCAACTATGGCTACACCTTC

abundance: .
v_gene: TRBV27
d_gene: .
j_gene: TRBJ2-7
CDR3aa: CASSLGQGRSEQYF
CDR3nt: TGTGCCAGCAGTTTAGGGCAGGGACGGAGCGAGCAGTACTTC

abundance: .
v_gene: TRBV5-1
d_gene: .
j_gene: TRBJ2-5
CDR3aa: CASSWARRQETQYF
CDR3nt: TGCGCCAGCAGCTGGGCCCGCAGGCAAGAGACCCAGTACTTC

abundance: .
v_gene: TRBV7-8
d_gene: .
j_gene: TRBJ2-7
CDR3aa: CASSPPASGQYF
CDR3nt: TGTGCCAGCAGCCCCCCGGCATCTGGGCAGTACTTC

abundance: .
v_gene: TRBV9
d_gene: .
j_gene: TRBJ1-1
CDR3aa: CASSARTGNTEAFF
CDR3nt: TGTGCCAGCAGCGCAAGAACAGGGAACACTGAAGCTTTCTTT

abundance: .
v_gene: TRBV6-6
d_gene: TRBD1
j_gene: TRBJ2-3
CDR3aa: CASSYRDRSTDTQYF
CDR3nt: TGTGCCAGCAGTTACCGGGACAGGAGCACAGATACGCAGTATTTT

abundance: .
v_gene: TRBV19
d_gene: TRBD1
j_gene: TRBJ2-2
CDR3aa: CASTADRGRAGELFF
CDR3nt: TGTGCCAGTACCGCCGACAGGGGGCGCGCCGGGGAGCTGTTTTTT

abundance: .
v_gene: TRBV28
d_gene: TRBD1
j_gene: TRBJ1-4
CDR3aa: CASSLGQVNEKLFF
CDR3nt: TGTGCCAGCAGTTTGGGACAGGTTAATGAAAAACTGTTTTTT

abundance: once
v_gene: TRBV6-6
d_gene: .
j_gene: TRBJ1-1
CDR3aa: CASSYPDGPSTEAFF
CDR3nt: TGTGCCAGCAGTTACCCGGACGGGCCGAGCACTGAAGCTTTCTTT

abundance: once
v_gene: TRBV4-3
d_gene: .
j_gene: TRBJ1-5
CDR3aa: CASSHPRQTSRGQPQHF
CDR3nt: TGCGCCAGCAGCCATCCTCGACAGACCTCCCGAGGACAGCCCCAGCATTTT

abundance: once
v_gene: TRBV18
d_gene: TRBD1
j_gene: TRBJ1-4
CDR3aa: CASSPETGVDEKLFF
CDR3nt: TGTGCCAGCTCACCAGAGACAGGGGTGGATGAAAAACTGTTTTTT

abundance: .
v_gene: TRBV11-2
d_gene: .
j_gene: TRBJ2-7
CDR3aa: CASSLRAGRSYEQYF
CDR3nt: TGTGCCAGCAGCTTACGGGCAGGGAGATCCTACGAGCAGTACTTC

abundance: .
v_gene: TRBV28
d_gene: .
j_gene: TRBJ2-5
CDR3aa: CASSLRHQETQYF
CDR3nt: TGTGCCAGCAGTTTACGACATCAAGAGACCCAGTACTTC

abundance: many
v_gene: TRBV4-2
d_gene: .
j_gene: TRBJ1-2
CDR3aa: CASSQDRGAAGYTF
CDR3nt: TGTGCCAGCAGCCAAGATCGGGGGGCGGCTGGCTACACCTTC

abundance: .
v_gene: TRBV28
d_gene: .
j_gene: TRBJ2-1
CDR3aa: CASSLYSETYNEQFF
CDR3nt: TGTGCCAGCAGTTTATATAGCGAAACCTACAATGAGCAGTTCTTC

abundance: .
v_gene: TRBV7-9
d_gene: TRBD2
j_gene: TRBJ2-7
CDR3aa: CASSLREGHYEQYF
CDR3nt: TGTGCCAGCAGCTTACGGGAGGGCCACTACGAGCAGTACTTC

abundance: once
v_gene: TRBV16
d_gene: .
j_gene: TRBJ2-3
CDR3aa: CASSQSKDTQYF
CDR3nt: TGTGCCAGCAGCCAGTCCAAAGATACGCAGTATTTT

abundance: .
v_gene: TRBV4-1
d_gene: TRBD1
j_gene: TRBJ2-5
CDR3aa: CASSLQRGQNQETQYF
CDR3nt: TGCGCCAGCAGCCTTCAGAGGGGGCAGAACCAAGAGACCCAGTACTTC

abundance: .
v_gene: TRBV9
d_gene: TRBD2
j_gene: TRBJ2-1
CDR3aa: CASSVVGTSGYNEQFF
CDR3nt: TGTGCCAGCAGCGTAGTCGGGACTAGCGGTTACAATGAGCAGTTCTTC

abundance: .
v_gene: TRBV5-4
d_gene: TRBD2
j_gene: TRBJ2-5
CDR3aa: CASSFRLAGGETQYF
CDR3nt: TGTGCCAGCAGCTTTCGACTAGCGGGGGGGGAGACCCAGTACTTC

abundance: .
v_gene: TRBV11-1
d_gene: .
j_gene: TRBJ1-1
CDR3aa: CASSPRQTGTTEAFF
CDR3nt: TGTGCCAGCAGCCCAAGACAGACAGGCACGACGGAAGCTTTCTTT

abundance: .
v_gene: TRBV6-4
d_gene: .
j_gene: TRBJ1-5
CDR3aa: CASSDSVGAEPQHF
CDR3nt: TGTGCCAGCAGTGACTCCGTGGGGGCTGAGCCCCAGCATTTT

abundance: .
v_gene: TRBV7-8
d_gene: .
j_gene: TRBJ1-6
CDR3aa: CASSFFQVRNSPLHF
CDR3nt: TGTGCCAGCAGCTTCTTTCAAGTTAGGAACTCACCCCTCCACTTT

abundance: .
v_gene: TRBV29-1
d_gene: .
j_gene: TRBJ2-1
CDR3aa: CSVGGSDYNEQFF
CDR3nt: TGCAGCGTTGGAGGGTCTGACTACAATGAGCAGTTCTTC

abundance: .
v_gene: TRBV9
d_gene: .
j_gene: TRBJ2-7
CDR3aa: CASSVGPSEDTYEQYF
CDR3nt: TGTGCCAGCAGCGTAGGGCCCTCCGAGGACACCTACGAGCAGTACTTC

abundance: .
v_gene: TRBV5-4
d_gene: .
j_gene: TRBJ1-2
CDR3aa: CASSLFTLPEHGYTF
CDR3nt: TGTGCCAGCAGCTTGTTTACCCTCCCCGAACATGGCTACACCTTC

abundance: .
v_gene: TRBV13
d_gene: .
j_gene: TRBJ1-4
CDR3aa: CASSHDYRANEKLFF
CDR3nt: TGTGCCAGCAGTCACGATTACAGGGCAAATGAAAAACTGTTTTTT

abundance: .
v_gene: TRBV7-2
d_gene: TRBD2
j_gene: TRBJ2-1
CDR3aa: CASSPSGSLHNEQFF
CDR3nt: TGTGCCAGCAGCCCTAGCGGGAGCCTGCACAATGAGCAGTTCTTC

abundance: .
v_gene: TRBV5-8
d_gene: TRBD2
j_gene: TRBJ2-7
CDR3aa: CASRGLAGVIYEQYF
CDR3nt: TGTGCCAGCAGAGGGCTAGCGGGGGTAATCTACGAGCAGTACTTC

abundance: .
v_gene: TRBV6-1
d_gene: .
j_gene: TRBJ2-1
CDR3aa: CASSEAPEGSHNEQFF
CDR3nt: TGTGCCAGCAGTGAAGCGCCAGAAGGCAGCCACAATGAGCAGTTCTTC

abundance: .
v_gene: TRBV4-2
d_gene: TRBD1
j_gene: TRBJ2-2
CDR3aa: CASSQERDSNTGELFF
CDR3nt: TGTGCCAGCAGCCAAGAAAGGGACAGTAACACCGGGGAGCTGTTTTTT

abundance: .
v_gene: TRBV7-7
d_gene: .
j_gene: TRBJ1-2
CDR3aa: CASSSPVGRTEPNYGYTF
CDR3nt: TGTGCCAGCAGCTCGCCCGTCGGTCGGACAGAGCCGAACTATGGCTACACCTTC

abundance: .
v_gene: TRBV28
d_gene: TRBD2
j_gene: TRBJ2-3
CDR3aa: CASTSSGRVSTDTQYF
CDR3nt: TGTGCCAGCACTAGTAGCGGGAGGGTTAGCACAGATACGCAGTATTTT

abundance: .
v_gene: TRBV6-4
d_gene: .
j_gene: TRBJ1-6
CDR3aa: CASSDRSGSPLHF
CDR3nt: TGTGCCAGCAGTGACAGGAGCGGTTCACCCCTCCACTTT

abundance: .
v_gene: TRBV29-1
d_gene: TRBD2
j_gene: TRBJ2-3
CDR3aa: CSVPSGGTTDTQYF
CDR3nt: TGCAGCGTTCCTAGCGGGGGGACCACAGATACGCAGTATTTT

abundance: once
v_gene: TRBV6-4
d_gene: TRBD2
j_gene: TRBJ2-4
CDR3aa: CASSEEREVPLAKNIQYF
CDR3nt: TGTGCCAGCAGTGAAGAGCGGGAGGTTCCCCTAGCCAAAAACATTCAGTACTTC

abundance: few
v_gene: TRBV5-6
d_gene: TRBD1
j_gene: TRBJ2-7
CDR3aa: CASSPGTGGSNEQYF
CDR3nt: TGTGCCAGCAGCCCGGGGACAGGGGGCTCTAACGAGCAGTACTTC

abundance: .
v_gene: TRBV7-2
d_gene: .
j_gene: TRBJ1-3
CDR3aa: CASSLDPGRGNTIYF
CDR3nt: TGTGCCAGCAGCTTAGACCCAGGGCGCGGAAACACCATATATTTT

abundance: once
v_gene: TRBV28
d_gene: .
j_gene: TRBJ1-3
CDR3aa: CASSLGGISGNTIYF
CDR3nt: TGTGCCAGCAGTTTAGGGGGGATTTCTGGAAACACCATATATTTT

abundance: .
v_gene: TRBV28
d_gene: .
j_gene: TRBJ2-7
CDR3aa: CASSLAETGSYEQYF
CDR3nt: TGTGCCAGCAGTTTAGCGGAGACAGGCTCCTACGAGCAGTACTTC

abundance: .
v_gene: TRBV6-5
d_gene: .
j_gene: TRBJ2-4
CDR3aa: CASSYSPSENIQYF
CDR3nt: TGTGCCAGCAGTTACTCGCCATCCGAAAACATTCAGTACTTC

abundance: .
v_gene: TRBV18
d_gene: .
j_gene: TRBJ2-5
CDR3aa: CASSRATSSSVETQYF
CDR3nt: TGTGCCAGCTCACGAGCTACTAGTTCATCCGTGGAGACCCAGTACTTC

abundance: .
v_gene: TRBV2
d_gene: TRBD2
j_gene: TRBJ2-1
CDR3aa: CASSEGLAGGNEQFF
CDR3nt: TGTGCCAGCAGTGAAGGGCTAGCGGGGGGCAATGAGCAGTTCTTC

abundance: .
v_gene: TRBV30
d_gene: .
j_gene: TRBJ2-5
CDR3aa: CAWSLVAPSAQYF
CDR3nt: TGTGCCTGGAGTTTGGTAGCCCCCTCGGCCCAGTACTTC

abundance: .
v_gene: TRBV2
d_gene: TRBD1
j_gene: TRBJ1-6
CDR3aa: CASSAETGGGSPLHF
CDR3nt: TGTGCCAGCAGTGCGGAGACAGGGGGTGGTTCACCCCTCCACTTT

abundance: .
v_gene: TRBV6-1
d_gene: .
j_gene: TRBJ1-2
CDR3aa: CASAGYTF
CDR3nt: TGTGCCTCCGCCGGCTACACCTTC